Shown below are 9 T cell receptor beta chains from a single sample sequenced in a study of blood T cell repertoires in COVID-19. Here immunoSEQ multiplex PCR was the method, and the copy in TCRdb shows in-frame clones only, minus some. Of 70,000 or so clones in the sample, 76% were seen once. Sequenced: peripheral blood. Every receptor here comes from a man in his 60s with COVID-19, enrolled during active disease.

The rearrangement joins TRBV7-9 to TRBJ1-4; 10 bases map to TRBD1. This CDR3 comprises 14 residues. V lost 5 bases, J lost 7 bases, and 4 bases stayed unmatched. Germline values: CDR1 SEHNR, CDR2 FQNEAQ (reference sequence). Here the CDR3 reads CASSPGQGVEKLFF. The CDR3 coding sequence is TGTGCCAGCAGCCCTGGACAGGGGGTTGAAAAACTGTTTTTT. The variable domain in full, with the rest retrieved from reference TRBV7-9 and TRBJ1-4, is DTGVSQNPRHKITKRGQNVTFRCDPISEHNRLYWYRQTLGQGPEFLTYFQNEAQLEKSRLLSDRFSAERPKGSFSTLEIQRTEQGDSAMYLCASSPGQGVEKLFFGSGTQLSVL.

This sequence joins TRBV5-1 and TRBJ2-1; D is unresolved. This CDR3 is 16 amino acids long. The V end lost 5 bases, the J end lost 2 bases, and 17 bases lay between the germline ends. In germline, CDR1 is SGHRS, CDR2 YFSETQ. DNA of the CDR3: TGCGCCAGCAGTCCTGTGGCCATGCAGGCCTACAATGAGCAGTTCTTC. Protein product: CASSPVAMQAYNEQFF.

V usage is TRBV6-1 and J usage is TRBJ1-2, with D possibly being TRBD1 (5 bases). Germline V gene lookup returns CDR1 MNHNS and CDR2 SASEGT. There are 14 residues in the CDR3. Trimming cost V 1 base and J 3 bases, with 9 bases left between them. CDR3 loop: CASSEVGGYYGYTF. The CDR3 DNA reads TGTGCCAGCAGTGAAGTGGGGGGTTACTATGGCTACACCTTC.

A single count supports this clone. This sequence joins TRBV7-9 and TRBJ1-2; 7 nucleotides match TRBD1. CDR3 length equals 15 residues. CDR1 and CDR2 from the germline V gene are SEHNR and FQNEAQ (reference sequence). The junction had 6 bases not matched to a gene; V was cut back by 1 base and J by 4 bases. This chain's CDR3 is CASSLGQGLGYGYTF. The CDR3 nucleotides read TGTGCCAGCAGCTTAGGACAGGGTCTCGGCTATGGCTACACCTTC.

This clone was recorded a few times. This chain connects TRBV9 to TRBJ1-2; D may be TRBD1 (5 bases). This CDR3 spans 14 amino acids. Trimming shortened V by 1 base and J by 7 bases, and 14 bases separated the two germline ends. Germline CDR1 SGDLS, CDR2 YYNGEE. The CDR3 protein is CASSVSGGGGGYTF. In nucleotides, the CDR3 is TGTGCCAGCAGCGTATCCGGGGGTGGAGGTGGCTACACCTTC.

In DNA form, the CDR3 reads TGTGCCAGCAGGCCCTGGACAGGCGAGAATGAAAAACTGTTTTTT. It yields the protein CASRPWTGENEKLFF. V and J are TRBV2 and TRBJ1-4; 7 bases are a match to TRBD1. CDR3 size: 15 residues. The V and J ends lost 6 bases and 5 bases, in that order; junction bases with no gene match: 9. CDR1 and CDR2 from the germline V gene are SNHLY and FYNNEI.

The V gene is TRBV29-1, the J gene TRBJ2-5, with a possible D match to TRBD1 (6 bases). The germline V gene has CDR1 SQVTM and CDR2 ANQGSEA. The V gene lost 3 bases and the J gene lost 5 bases, with 19 bases spanning the gap. This CDR3 comprises 15 residues. CDR3 amino acids: CSVEGTSLSGETQYF. DNA of the CDR3: TGCAGCGTTGAGGGGACATCGCTTTCTGGGGAGACCCAGTACTTC.

The chain couples TRBV4-2 to TRBJ2-1, with D unclear. The CDR3 runs to 17 residues. Germline V lookup: CDR1 LGHNA, CDR2 YNFKEQ. The germline V and J ends were trimmed by 0 bases and 7 bases, with 19 bases remaining between them. The CDR3 nucleotides are TGTGCCAGCAGCCAAGAATTGGGCCGTTTCTACATTAATGAGCAGTTCTTC. Translating it yields CASSQELGRFYINEQFF.

The chain joins TRBV6-5 to TRBJ2-1, with 7 bases fitting TRBD1. Germline loops: CDR1 MNHEY, CDR2 SVGAGI. The CDR3 covers 12 residues. Unmatched junction bases numbered 5, after V lost 11 bases and J lost 4 bases. CDR3 amino acids: CAVRDSYNEQFF. The CDR3 region has the DNA TGTGCCGTAAGGGACAGTTACAATGAGCAGTTCTTC.